This note documents a single TCR beta chain sequence. The specificity of this receptor is unknown. There are no base qualities to consult, and no much larger clone falls within one base. This sample is part of a study of blood T cell repertoires in COVID-19 (dated by TCRdb to the early 2020s). In the study overall: Samples covering the acute and convalescent phases of COVID-19 were provided by collaborators in the United States, Italy and Spain. The repertoires were released in a freely available public database intended as a resource for research on the immune response to SARS-CoV-2. The material from the prospective study consisted of cDNA or gDNA derived from T cells, B-cell-depleted T cells, or PBMCs. HLA class I and class II types, where available, came from metadata supplied by the sample provider rather than from assay-based typing. A de-identified subject ID, COVID-19 status, age in years and sex were almost always included in the sample metadata. The samples were drawn from two sources: the first 160 participants of the ongoing ImmuneRACE study, and 1,000 to 1,500 subjects contributed by 6 global collaborators. The dataset comprised deeply sampled blood TCRbeta repertoires from subjects exposed to, actively infected with, or recovered from COVID-19. The investigation overall reported the following: The amount of clinical and demographic metadata varied by source and participant and was provided uncurated.

The collaborating institutions used their own protocols to collect whole blood in K2EDTA tubes. For TCRbeta analysis, collaborators shipped samples in one of three forms: frozen whole blood, isolated PBMCs, or DNA extracted from either of those sample types. TCRbeta CDR3 regions were amplified from genomic DNA by means of the immunoSEQ Assay, a bias-controlled multiplex PCR. The study's processing was this. The number of nucleated cells in each sample was estimated from the amplification of reference gene primers within the assay. To quantify the absolute abundance of each unique TCRbeta CDR3 rearrangement, sequence reads were collapsed and filtered. For each sample, productive Simpson clonality was calculated as the square root of Simpson's diversity index over productive rearrangements. The clones in this table, taken by TCRdb from immuneACCESS, are in-frame only. Not every clone is retained; where verified, under half of the shortfall comes from an unresolved V gene, and the cause of the rest is unknown. The V and J calls and clone size were taken over from that table, and D and trimming were inferred from the DNA. Counted in this sample were 190,000 or so clones; about 87% of them appeared once. Around 4% of the sample rests with the top ten.

This clonotype was obtained from a woman younger than 45 with acute or convalescent COVID-19. The sequencing input was peripheral blood.

In nucleotide form, the sequence is TGTGCCAGCGGTGGGCCGAACACTGAAGCTTTCTTT. Its translation is CASGGPNTEAFF. The V gene is TRBV9 and the J gene is TRBJ1-1; the D gene cannot be resolved reliably. The trim is 7 bases for V and 1 base for J, with a gap of 8 bases between the germline ends. The CDR3 numbers 12 residues from cysteine through phenylalanine. Left in the record is the CDR3 DNA by itself, 36 bases read in frame from the first base. CDR1 SGDLS and CDR2 YYNGEE were looked up in the germline V gene.